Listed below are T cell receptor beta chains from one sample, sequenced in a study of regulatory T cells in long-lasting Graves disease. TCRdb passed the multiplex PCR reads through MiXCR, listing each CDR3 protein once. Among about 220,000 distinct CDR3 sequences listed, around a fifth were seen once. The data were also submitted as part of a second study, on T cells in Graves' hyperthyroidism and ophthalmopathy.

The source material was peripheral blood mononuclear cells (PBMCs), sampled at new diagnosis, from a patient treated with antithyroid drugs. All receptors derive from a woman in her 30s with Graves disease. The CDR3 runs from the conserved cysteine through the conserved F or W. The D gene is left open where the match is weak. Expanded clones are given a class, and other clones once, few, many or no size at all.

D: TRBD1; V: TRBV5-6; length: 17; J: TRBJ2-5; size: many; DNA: TGTGCCAGCAGCTTATCACCGGGACAGGGGCGGTCCGAGACCCAGTACTTC; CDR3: CASSLSPGQGRSETQYF
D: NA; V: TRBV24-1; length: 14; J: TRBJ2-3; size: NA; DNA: TGTGCCACCAGTACAATAGCGGACACAGATACGCAGTATTTT; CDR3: CATSTIADTDTQYF
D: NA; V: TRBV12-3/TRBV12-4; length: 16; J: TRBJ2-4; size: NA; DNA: TGTGCCAGCAGTATCCAAGCGGTGGGGGCGAAAAACATTCAGTACTTC; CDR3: CASSIQAVGAKNIQYF
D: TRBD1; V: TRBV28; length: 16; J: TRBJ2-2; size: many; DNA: TGTGCCAGCAGTTTACTGGCGACAGGGATTACCGGGGAGCTGTTTTTT; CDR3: CASSLLATGITGELFF
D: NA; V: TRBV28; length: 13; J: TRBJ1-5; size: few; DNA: TGTGCCAGCAGTTTTTCGGGACCTCAGCCCCAGCATTTT; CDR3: CASSFSGPQPQHF
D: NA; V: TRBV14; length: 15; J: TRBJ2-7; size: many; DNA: TGTGCCAGCAGCCAAGTAGGCGGCATGGCACCCGAGCAGTACTTC; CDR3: CASSQVGGMAPEQYF
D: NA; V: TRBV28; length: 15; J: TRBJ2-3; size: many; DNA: TGTGCCAGCAGCCGCCCGGGGGCAAGCACAGATACGCAGTATTTT; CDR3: CASSRPGASTDTQYF
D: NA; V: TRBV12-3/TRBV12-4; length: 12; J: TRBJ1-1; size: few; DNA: TGTGCCAGCAGTAGGACGGATACTGAAGCTTTCTTT; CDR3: CASSRTDTEAFF
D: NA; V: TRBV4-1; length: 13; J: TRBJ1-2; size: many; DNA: TGCGCCAGCTCCGAACGGGGAGGCTATGGCTACACCTTC; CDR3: CASSERGGYGYTF
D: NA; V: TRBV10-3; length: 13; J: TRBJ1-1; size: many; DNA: TGTGCCATCAGTGAGTTAGCAGGAGAGGGAGCTTTCTTT; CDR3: CAISELAGEGAFF
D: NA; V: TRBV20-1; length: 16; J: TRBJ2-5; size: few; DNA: TGCAGTGCTAGAGATCCTTTACTAGCTTTTCAAGAGACCCAGTACTTC; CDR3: CSARDPLLAFQETQYF
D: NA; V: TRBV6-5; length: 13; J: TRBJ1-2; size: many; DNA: TGTGCCAGCAGTTACTCTTGGACCCGAGGCTACACCTTC; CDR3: CASSYSWTRGYTF
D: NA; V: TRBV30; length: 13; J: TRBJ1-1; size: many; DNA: TGTGCCTGCGACAGGAGCTCGCACACTGAAGCTTTCTTT; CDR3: CACDRSSHTEAFF
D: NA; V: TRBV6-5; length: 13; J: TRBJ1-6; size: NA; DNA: TGTGCCAGCAGTTACAGGGAAAATTCACCCCTCCACTTT; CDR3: CASSYRENSPLHF
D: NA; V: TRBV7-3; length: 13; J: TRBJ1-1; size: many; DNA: TGTGCCAGCAGCTTATACGGGGGAGGTGAAGCTTTCTTT; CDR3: CASSLYGGGEAFF
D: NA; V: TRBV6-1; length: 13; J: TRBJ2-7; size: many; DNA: TGTGCCAGCAGCCCAGGGTCCCTCTACGAGCAGTACTTC; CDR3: CASSPGSLYEQYF
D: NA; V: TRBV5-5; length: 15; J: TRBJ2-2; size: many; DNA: TGTGCCAGCAGCTTGGGGGGGGAAAACACCGGGGAGCTGTTTTTT; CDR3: CASSLGGENTGELFF
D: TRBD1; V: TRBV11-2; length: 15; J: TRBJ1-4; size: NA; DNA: TGTGCCAGCAGCCCTCCAGGGGGGGCGGGTGAAAAACTGTTTTTT; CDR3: CASSPPGGAGEKLFF
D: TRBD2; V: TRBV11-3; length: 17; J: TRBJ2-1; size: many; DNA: TGTGCCAGCAGCCCAGCCGTCCTAGCGGGACCCAAGGGGGAGCAGTTCTTC; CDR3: CASSPAVLAGPKGEQFF
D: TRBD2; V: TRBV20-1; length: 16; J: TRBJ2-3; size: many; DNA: TGCAGTGCTAGAGAGCTAGCGGGGGCCCGCACAGATACGCAGTATTTT; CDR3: CSARELAGARTDTQYF
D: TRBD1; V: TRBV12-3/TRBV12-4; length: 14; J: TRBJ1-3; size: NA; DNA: TGTGCCAGCAGGCCGACAGGGTCTGGAAACACCATATATTTT; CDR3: CASRPTGSGNTIYF
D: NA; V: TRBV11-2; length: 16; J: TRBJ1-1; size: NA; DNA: TGTGCCAGCAGCTTAAGGGGGGACATCCGGAACACTGAAGCTTTCTTT; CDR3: CASSLRGDIRNTEAFF
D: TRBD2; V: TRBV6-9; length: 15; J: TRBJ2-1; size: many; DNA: TGTGCCAGCAGTTACTCTCTAGCGGGAGACCATGAGCAGTTCTTC; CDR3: CASSYSLAGDHEQFF
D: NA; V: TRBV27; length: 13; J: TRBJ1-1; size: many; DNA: TGTGCCAGCAGTTTAGGGCCCGGCACTGAAGCTTTCTTT; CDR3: CASSLGPGTEAFF
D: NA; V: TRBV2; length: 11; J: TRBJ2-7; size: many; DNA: TGTGCCAGCTCGGGCTTTTCCGAGCAGTACTTC; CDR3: CASSGFSEQYF
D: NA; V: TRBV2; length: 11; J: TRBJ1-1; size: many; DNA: TGTGCCAGCACGGTGAACACTGAAGCTTTCTTT; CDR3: CASTVNTEAFF
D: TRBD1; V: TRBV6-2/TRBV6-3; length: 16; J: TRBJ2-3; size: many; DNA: TGTGCCAGCAGAACCCGGACAGGGATCACGGGGGATACGCAGTATTTT; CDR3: CASRTRTGITGDTQYF
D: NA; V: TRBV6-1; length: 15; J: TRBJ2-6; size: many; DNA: TGTGCCAGCAGCCCCTTTTCCTCTGGGGCCAACGTCCTGACTTTC; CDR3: CASSPFSSGANVLTF
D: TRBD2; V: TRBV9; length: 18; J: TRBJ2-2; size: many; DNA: TGTGCCAGCAGCGTACAACTAGCGGGGGCACAGAACACCGGGGAGCTGTTTTTT; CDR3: CASSVQLAGAQNTGELFF
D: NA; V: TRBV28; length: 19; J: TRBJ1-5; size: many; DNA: TGTGCCAGCAGTTTAACAAGGACGGTGGGGACCTTTAGCAATCAGCCCCAGCATTTT; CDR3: CASSLTRTVGTFSNQPQHF
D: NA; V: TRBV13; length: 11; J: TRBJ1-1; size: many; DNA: TGTGCCAGCAGCTTCGGGGTTGAAGCTTTCTTT; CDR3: CASSFGVEAFF
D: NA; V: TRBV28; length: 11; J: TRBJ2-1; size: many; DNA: TGTGCCAGCAGCCCAGGTTTTGAGCAGTTCTTC; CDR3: CASSPGFEQFF
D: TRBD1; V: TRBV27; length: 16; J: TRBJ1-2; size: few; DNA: TGCGCCAGCAGTCCGCGACCACAGGGGTCCCCGTATGGCTACACCTTC; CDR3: CASSPRPQGSPYGYTF
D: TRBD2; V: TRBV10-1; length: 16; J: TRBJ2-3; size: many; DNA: TGCGCCAGCAGTGAGCTAGCGGGGGGGCGCACAGATACGCAGTATTTT; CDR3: CASSELAGGRTDTQYF
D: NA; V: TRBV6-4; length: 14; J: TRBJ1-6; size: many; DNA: TGTGCCAGCAATTCAGGGGCCGGTAATTCACCCCTCCACTTT; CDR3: CASNSGAGNSPLHF
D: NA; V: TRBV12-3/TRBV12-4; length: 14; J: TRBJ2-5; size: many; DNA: TGTGCCAGCAGTCAATGGGTGTACCAAGAGACCCAGTACTTC; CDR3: CASSQWVYQETQYF
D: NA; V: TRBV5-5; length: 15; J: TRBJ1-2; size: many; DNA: TGTGCCAGCAGCTTGTTGGGCAGCCTTAACTATGGTTACACCTTC; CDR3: CASSLLGSLNYGYTF
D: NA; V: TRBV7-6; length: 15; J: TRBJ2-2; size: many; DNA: TGTGCCAGCAGCCTAGGGACGACTATCACCGGGGAGCTGTTTTTT; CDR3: CASSLGTTITGELFF
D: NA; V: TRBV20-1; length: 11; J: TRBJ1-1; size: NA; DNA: TGCAGTGCTCCAGGGGACACTGAAGCTTTCTTT; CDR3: CSAPGDTEAFF
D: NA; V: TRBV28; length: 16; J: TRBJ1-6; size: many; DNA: TGTGCCAGCAGTTTAAGAGGCCACAGGGTGGGATCACCCCTCCACTTT; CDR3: CASSLRGHRVGSPLHF
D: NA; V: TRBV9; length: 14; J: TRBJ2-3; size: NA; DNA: TGTGCCAGCAGCCGCGCGGGGACGACAGATACGCAGTATTTT; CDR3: CASSRAGTTDTQYF
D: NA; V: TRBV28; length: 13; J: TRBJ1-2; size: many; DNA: TGTGCCAGCAGTTTAGTTCAGGGGTACGGCTACACCTTC; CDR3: CASSLVQGYGYTF
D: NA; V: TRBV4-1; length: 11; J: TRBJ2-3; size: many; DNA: TGCGCCAGCAGCCACACAGATACGCAGTATTTT; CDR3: CASSHTDTQYF
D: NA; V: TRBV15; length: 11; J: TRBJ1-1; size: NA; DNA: TGTGCCACCACGGAGAGCACTGAAGCTTTCTTT; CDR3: CATTESTEAFF
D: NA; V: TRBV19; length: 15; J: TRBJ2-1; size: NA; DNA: TGTGCCAGTAGTATCGGCGCACTCTCCTACAATGAGCAGTTCTTC; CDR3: CASSIGALSYNEQFF
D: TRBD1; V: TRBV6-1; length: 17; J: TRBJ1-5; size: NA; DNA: TGTGCCAGCAGTGTTCCGGGACAGGGGAATAGCAATCAGCCCCAGCATTTT; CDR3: CASSVPGQGNSNQPQHF
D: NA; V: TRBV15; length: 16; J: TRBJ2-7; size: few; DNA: TGTGCCACCAGCAGAGGTGGGGCTAGCTTTCCCTACGAGCAGTACTTC; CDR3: CATSRGGASFPYEQYF
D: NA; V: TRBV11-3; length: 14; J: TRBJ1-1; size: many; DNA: TGTGCCAGCAGGGACGGCTCCTTGAACACTGAAGCTTTCTTT; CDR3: CASRDGSLNTEAFF
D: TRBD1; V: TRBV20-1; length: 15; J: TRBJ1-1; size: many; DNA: TGCAGTGCTAGAGATCAGGGACAGGGAAGGACTGAAGCTTTCTTT; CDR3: CSARDQGQGRTEAFF
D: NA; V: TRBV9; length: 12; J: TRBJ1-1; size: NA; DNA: TGTGCCCCTCAGCGAGTCAACACTGAAGCTTTCTTT; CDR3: CAPQRVNTEAFF